These T cell receptor beta chains were read from a single sample in a study of blood T cells in healthy people across ages. One entry per CDR3 protein, called by TCRdb with MiXCR from the 5' RACE reads. Of 700,000 to 900,000 distinct CDR3 sequences listed, roughly 26% were seen once; the top ten hold over 2.5%. The same sample was also used in a study of T cells of mothers and their children.

Sequencing was done on a sample of blood. Source of these receptors: a boy aged 5-17 years in good health. The CDR3 runs from the conserved cysteine through the conserved F or W. D genes are given only for firm matches. Part of the rows lack a size; the others show once, few, many or a class for expanded clones.

>.|.|TRBJ2-7|TRBV20-1
TGCAGTGCTATGACGGGCGGGTACGACGAGCAGTACTTC
CSAMTGGYDEQYF
>TRBD2|.|TRBJ2-1|TRBV28
TGTGCCAGCAGTAAACTACTAGCGGGGGGACCAGACAATGAGCAGTTCTTC
CASSKLLAGGPDNEQFF
>.|few|TRBJ2-7|TRBV7-9
TGTGCCAGCAGTTTTGGGCTCAGGGCTACGTACGAGCAGTACTTC
CASSFGLRATYEQYF
>.|.|TRBJ2-7|TRBV20-1
TGCAGTGTATGGGCGAACAAGAACGAGCAGTACTTC
CSVWANKNEQYF
>TRBD1|.|TRBJ1-2|TRBV29-1
TGCAGCGCCCGGCCTGAGGGGGACAGAGCTTTTTTGGCTAACTATGGCTACACCTTC
CSARPEGDRAFLANYGYTF
>.|.|TRBJ1-6|TRBV10-3
TGTGCCATCAGTGGAGGGAATATTAATTCACCCCTCCACTTT
CAISGGNINSPLHF
>TRBD2|few|TRBJ2-7|TRBV20-1
TGCAGTGCTATTGCTAGCGGGGGGGCGTGGGAGCAGTACTTC
CSAIASGGAWEQYF
>TRBD2|.|TRBJ2-2|TRBV9
TGTGCCAGCAGCGGGAGCGGGGGGCCGACCGGGGAGCTGTTTTTT
CASSGSGGPTGELFF
>TRBD1|.|TRBJ2-5|TRBV15
TGTGCCACCAGCGGGACAGAGCTAGGAGTCGTGAGGGTGTCGGAGACCCAGTACTTC
CATSGTELGVVRVSETQYF
>.|.|TRBJ2-5|TRBV6-5
TGTGCCAGCAGTTACTTAGGGGACCAAGGGACCCAGTACTTC
CASSYLGDQGTQYF
>TRBD1|.|TRBJ2-1|TRBV7-9
TGTGCCAGCAGCTTAGAGACAGGGACTGAGCAGTTCTTC
CASSLETGTEQFF
>.|.|TRBJ2-1|TRBV7-9
TGTGCCAGCAGGCTGGTCGGCTACAATGAGCAGTTCTTC
CASRLVGYNEQFF
>.|few|TRBJ1-2|TRBV2
TGTGCCACCTTTGGGGGCCCCGCGGGGGGCTACACCTTC
CATFGGPAGGYTF
>TRBD1|.|TRBJ1-2|TRBV6-5
TGTGCCAGCAGTTCGAAGGGACAGTTGGACTATGGCTACACCTTC
CASSSKGQLDYGYTF
>TRBD2|few|TRBJ2-7|TRBV6-6
TGTGCCAGCAGTTACTCGAGCCTAGCGGGTTCCTACGAGCAGTACTTC
CASSYSSLAGSYEQYF
>.|few|TRBJ2-5|TRBV12-3/TRBV12-4
TGTGCCAGCAGTCAGCTTAGAGGCGAGACCCAGTACTTC
CASSQLRGETQYF
>.|few|TRBJ1-1|TRBV7-9
TGTGCCAGCAGCCCAGTCGGGGCCTACGAAGCTTTCTTT
CASSPVGAYEAFF
>TRBD1|many|TRBJ2-7|TRBV28
TGTGCCAGCAGCAGCCCGGGACAGATCTACGAGCAGTACTTC
CASSSPGQIYEQYF
>.|.|TRBJ2-7|TRBV20-1
TGCAGTGCTAGGCCAGCGGCGAACGAGCAGTACTTC
CSARPAANEQYF
>TRBD1|few|TRBJ2-7|TRBV5-1
TGCGCCAGCAGCTTGTTGACAGGGGGTCCTTACGAGCAGTACTTC
CASSLLTGGPYEQYF
>.|few|TRBJ1-5|TRBV6-5
TGTGCCAGCAGTTACTCGAAGTGGAATCAGCCCCAGCATTTT
CASSYSKWNQPQHF
>.|few|TRBJ1-1|TRBV28
TGTGCCAGCAGCGCAGGGTCTACTGAAGCTTTCTTT
CASSAGSTEAFF
>.|.|TRBJ1-1|TRBV12-3/TRBV12-4
TGTGCCAGCAGTTTAACCCCGTCGCCCGAAGCTTTCTTT
CASSLTPSPEAFF
>TRBD1|.|TRBJ1-1|TRBV5-1
TGCGCCAGCAGCTTGGAGGCAGGGGGGTTTGAAGCTTTCTTT
CASSLEAGGFEAFF
>.|once|TRBJ1-2|TRBV25-1
TGTGCCAGCAGTTGGGGCGCAGGTACTCCCTCTGACTATGGCTACACCTTC
CASSWGAGTPSDYGYTF
>.|.|TRBJ2-7|TRBV28
TGTGCCAGCAGTACGACAGTTTCCTCCTACGAGCAGTACTTC
CASSTTVSSYEQYF
>.|.|TRBJ2-7|TRBV12-3/TRBV12-4
TGTGCCAGCAGTTTAGCGCGGACAGTCTCCTACGAGCAGTACTTC
CASSLARTVSYEQYF
>TRBD1|.|TRBJ2-7|TRBV20-1
TGCAGTGCCCAGGGACAGGGACTTAAGGGAACCTACGAGCAGTACTTC
CSAQGQGLKGTYEQYF
>.|.|TRBJ2-3|TRBV4-2
TGTGCCAGCAGCCAAGAAGAAACGGCCGCAAGAGATACGCAGTATTTT
CASSQEETAARDTQYF
>TRBD1|.|TRBJ2-1|TRBV27
TGTGCCAGCAAACCACAGGGGGCGGTCTATGAGCAGTTCTTC
CASKPQGAVYEQFF
>.|once|TRBJ2-1|TRBV2
TGTGCCAGCAGTGAGGCTAGCGTATACAATGAGCAGTTCTTC
CASSEASVYNEQFF
>TRBD1|few|TRBJ2-4|TRBV11-2
TGTGCCAGCAGTCAGCTCAGGGGGAAGGGAAACATTCAGTACTTC
CASSQLRGKGNIQYF
>.|few|TRBJ2-1|TRBV12-5
TGTGCTAGTGGTTCCCGTCCCTATGGTCCCTACAATGAGCAGTTCTTC
CASGSRPYGPYNEQFF
>.|.|TRBJ2-5|TRBV27
TGTGCCAGCAGTCCCCAGACGGGGGGCGAGACCCAGTGCTTC
CASSPQTGGETQCF
>TRBD2|few|TRBJ2-1|TRBV3-1
TGTGCCAGCAGCTACGCCGCGGGGGTAGATGAGCAGTTCTTC
CASSYAAGVDEQFF
>.|few|TRBJ1-4|TRBV6-6
TGTGCCAGCAGTTTATTACAGGATGAAAAACTGTTTTTT
CASSLLQDEKLFF
>TRBD1|.|TRBJ2-7|TRBV29-1
TGCAGCGCAGAACAGGGGGCAACCTACGAGCAGTGCTTC
CSAEQGATYEQCF
>TRBD1|few|TRBJ1-2|TRBV15
TGTGCCACCAGCAGAGAAACCGGGACAGTCTATGGCTACACCTTC
CATSRETGTVYGYTF
>.|.|TRBJ1-5|TRBV5-5
TGTGCCAGCAGCTTGGCCGGCGGCGGGAATGTATTTCAGCCCCAGCATTTT
CASSLAGGGNVFQPQHF
>.|.|TRBJ2-6|TRBV29-1
TGCAGCGTTGAAGATCGGGAAAAGGGTTGGTACGGGGCCAACGTCCTGACTTTC
CSVEDREKGWYGANVLTF
>TRBD1|.|TRBJ2-6|TRBV3-1
TGTGCCAGCAGTACCTGGACAGGGGGCTCTGGGGCCAACGTCCTGACTTTC
CASSTWTGGSGANVLTF
>.|.|TRBJ2-6|TRBV11-2
TGTGCCAGCAGCCGAGGCGGATCAACCAACGTCCTGACTTTC
CASSRGGSTNVLTF